The count of the clone carrying this TCR beta chain is one. Measured with immunoSEQ multiplex PCR; TCRdb has only the in-frame clones, and not every one. The data show around 230,000 clones, 65% to 85% seen once. This CDR3 contains 17 residues. The V gene's germline CDR1 is SGHAT and CDR2 FQNNGV. The J segment lost 4 bases and the V segment lost 0 bases, leaving 7 bases of the junction unmatched. This record belongs to a study of blood T cell repertoires in COVID-19. Study context: Acute and convalescent COVID-19 specimens originated in the United States, Italy and Spain. PBMCs, B-cell-depleted T cells, or T cells were the source of the cDNA or gDNA that made up the material.

The receptor was isolated from a woman in her forties or fifties with acute or convalescent COVID-19. What was sequenced was peripheral blood. V is TRBV11-2 and J is TRBJ2-7; 12 bases agree with TRBD2. The CDR3 here is CASSLDLTSGRNYEQYF. The CDR3 coding sequence is TGTGCCAGCAGCTTAGATCTCACTAGCGGGAGGAATTACGAGCAGTACTTC.